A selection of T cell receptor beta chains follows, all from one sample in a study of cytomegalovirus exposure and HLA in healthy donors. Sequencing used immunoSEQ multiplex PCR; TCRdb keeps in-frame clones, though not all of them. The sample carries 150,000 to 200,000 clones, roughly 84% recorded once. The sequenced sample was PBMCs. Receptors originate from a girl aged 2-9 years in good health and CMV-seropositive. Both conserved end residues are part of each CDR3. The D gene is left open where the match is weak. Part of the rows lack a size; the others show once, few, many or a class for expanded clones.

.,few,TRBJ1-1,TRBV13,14,TGTGCCAGCAGCTTAGAAGGGGTATACACTGAAGCTTTCTTT,CASSLEGVYTEAFF
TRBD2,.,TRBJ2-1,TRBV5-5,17,TGTGCCAGCAGCTTGGGCCGGGGGGAGACTTACTACAATGAGCAGTTCTTC,CASSLGRGETYYNEQFF
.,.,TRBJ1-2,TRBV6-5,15,TGTGCCAGCAGTTACTCGTACGACTCTAACTATGGCTACACCTTC,CASSYSYDSNYGYTF
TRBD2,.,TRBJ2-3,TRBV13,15,TGTGCCAGCAGACGGGGAGAGGGGAGGGTTGACGGGCAGTATTTT,CASRRGEGRVDGQYF
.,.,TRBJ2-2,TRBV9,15,TGTGCCAGCAGCGTAGTACAGGCGAACACCGGGGAGCTGTTTTTT,CASSVVQANTGELFF
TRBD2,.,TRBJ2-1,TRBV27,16,TGTGCCCCAGCAGCGAATCCGGGACTAGCGGGCAATGAGCAGTTCTTC,CAPAANPGLAGNEQFF
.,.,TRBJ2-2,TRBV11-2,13,TGTGCCAGCAGCTCGTTAAACACCGGGGAGCTGTTTTTT,CASSSLNTGELFF
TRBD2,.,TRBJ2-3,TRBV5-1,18,TGCGCCAGCAGCTCTGGGACTAGCGGGAGCTGGGGCACAGATACGCAGTATTTT,CASSSGTSGSWGTDTQYF
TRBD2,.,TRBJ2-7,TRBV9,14,TGTGCCAGCAGCGACCGGGACTATTCCTACGAGCAGTACTTC,CASSDRDYSYEQYF
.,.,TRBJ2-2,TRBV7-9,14,TGTGCCAGCATAATCCAGGGGAACACCGGGGAGCTGTTTTTT,CASIIQGNTGELFF